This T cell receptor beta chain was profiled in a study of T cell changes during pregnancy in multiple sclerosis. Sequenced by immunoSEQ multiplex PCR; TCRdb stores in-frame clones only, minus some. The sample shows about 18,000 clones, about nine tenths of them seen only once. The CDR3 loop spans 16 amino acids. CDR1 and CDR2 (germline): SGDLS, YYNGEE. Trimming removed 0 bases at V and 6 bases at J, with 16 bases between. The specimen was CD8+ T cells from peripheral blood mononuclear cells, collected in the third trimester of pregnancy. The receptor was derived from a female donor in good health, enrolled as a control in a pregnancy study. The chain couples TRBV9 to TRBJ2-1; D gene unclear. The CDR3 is CASSVELYSPSNEQFF. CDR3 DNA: TGTGCCAGCAGCGTAGAACTCTATAGCCCCTCCAATGAGCAGTTCTTC.